The sequence of this TCR beta chain was determined in a study of PD-L1 blockade in urothelial cancer (dated by TCRdb to 2015 to 2018). For the wider study: All patients started therapy in about 2014 and received atezolizumab 1,200 mg intravenously every 3 weeks. Twenty-five of 29 patients were identified as males with urothelial cancer of bladder origin, and a prior smoking history was reported by 18 of 29 patients. An ECOG performance status of 0 or 1 was recorded for the patients, and 0 to 3 prior chemotherapy regimens had been received by the patients. Blood samples were analyzed at 3 weeks after treatment start (second dose) and at 6 weeks after treatment start. Blood samples yielded a median of around 130,000 T cells and roughly 83,000 unique TCRs, with median clonality 0.080. Somatic, immune and clinical correlates of response to PD-L1 blockade with atezolizumab in urothelial cancer were the focus of an exploratory multi-omic analysis. Pretreatment tumor samples and matched peripheral blood, collected serially before and after atezolizumab treatment, underwent TCR sequencing. Durable clinical benefit was defined as a progression-free survival longer than 6 months, and TCR features were additionally tested against progression-free survival and overall survival. In the same patients who had TCR sequencing, pretreatment tumors also underwent whole exome sequencing and RNA sequencing. Under ten patients achieved durable clinical benefit and roughly 20 did not. Under 30 patients had pretreatment blood TCR-seq, about 25 had at least one posttreatment blood collection, and about 25 had tumor TCR-seq. Overall results and qualifications from the work: A pretreatment peripheral blood TCR clonality below the median was linked to improved progression-free and overall survival. Because the sample size was small (n ≈ 31) and many exploratory analyses were performed, the results are intended to be hypothesis-generating. Patients with durable benefit showed greater expansion of tumor-associated TCR clones in peripheral blood 3 weeks after starting treatment (n of about 20, p = 0.022).

Synthetic TCR analog templates were spiked into each PCR to estimate absolute template abundance from read counts. TCRbeta CDR3 regions were amplified from genomic DNA with bias-controlled V and J gene primers using the immunoSEQ assay. Sequencing of rearranged TCRbeta segments was done at approximately 20X coverage. From the authors' description of their analysis: Clustering was used to correct sequencing errors, and CDR3s were annotated against IMGT so that V, D and J genes could be assigned. Downstream analyses used only productive TCRbeta rearrangements and left out out-of-frame or stop-codon sequences. Clonality was computed as one minus Shannon entropy normalized by the log of the number of unique productive sequences. Clones differing between time points or between blood and tumor were identified by Fisher's exact test with Benjamini-Hochberg correction at adjusted p below 0.01. TCRdb took over this immuneACCESS table, retaining in-frame rearrangements with V and J assigned. Such tables are incomplete; in checked studies, under half of the missing clones stem from an unresolved V gene, and the remainder is unexplained. The DNA was the basis for D and trimming; V, J and clone size are from that table. In this sample the table shows tens of thousands of clones, roughly 84% of which occur a single time. Together, the top ten hold around a tenth of the sample.

As encoded in the germline V gene, CDR1 is SGHAT while CDR2 is FQNNGV. The CDR3 numbers 19 residues from cysteine through phenylalanine. Only the CDR3 DNA is retained, 57 bases long and in frame from the first base. V loses 1 base at its end and J loses 5 bases; junction bases beyond the gene matches: 8. As regards this clone: It has no known antigen specificity. It has no much larger one-base neighbor in the sample; base qualities were not kept.

The sample's time point label is to be understood as: pretreatment peripheral blood. A cohort of around 29 patients with locally advanced or metastatic urothelial carcinoma, treated at Memorial Sloan Kettering on a trial protocol, was included. Peripheral blood mononuclear cells were collected pretreatment and during treatment, at between 1 and 8 total time points per patient. The Qiagen DNeasy Blood extraction kit was used to purify genomic DNA from total PBMCs and tumor samples. PBMCs were collected pretreatment and during treatment and were isolated and stored as previously described. The source is an older woman with urothelial cancer. Sample: PBMCs, taken around atezolizumab (anti-PD-L1) treatment. The chain uses TRBV11-2 and TRBJ2-4; TRBD2 agrees with 16 junctional bases. The nucleotides are TGTGCCAGCAGCTTAGGGGTGGGACTAGCGGGAGGGGGCGAAAACATTCAGTACTTC. This translates into CASSLGVGLAGGGENIQYF. When the CDR3 is completed using the reference TRBV11-2 and TRBJ2-4 genes on either side, the full variable domain is EAGVAQSPRYKIIEKRQSVAFWCNPISGHATLYWYQQILGQGPKLLIQFQNNGVVDDSQLPKDRFSAERLKGVDSTLKIQPAKLEDSAVYLCASSLGVGLAGGGENIQYFGAGTRLSVL.